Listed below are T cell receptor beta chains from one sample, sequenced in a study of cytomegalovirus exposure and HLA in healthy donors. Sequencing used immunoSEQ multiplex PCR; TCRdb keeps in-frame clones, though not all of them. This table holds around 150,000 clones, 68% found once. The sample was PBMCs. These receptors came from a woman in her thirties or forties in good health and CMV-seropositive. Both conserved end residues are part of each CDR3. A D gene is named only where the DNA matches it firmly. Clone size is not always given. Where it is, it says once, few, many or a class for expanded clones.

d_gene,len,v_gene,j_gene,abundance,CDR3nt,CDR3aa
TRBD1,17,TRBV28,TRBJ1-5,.,TGTGCCAGCAGTTTGCGAGGGGACAGAAAGCGAGGTCAGCCCCAGAATTTT,CASSLRGDRKRGQPQNF
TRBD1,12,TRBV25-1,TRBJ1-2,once,TGTGCCAGCAGACAGGGGAATTGGGGCTACACCTTC,CASRQGNWGYTF
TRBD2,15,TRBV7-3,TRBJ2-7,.,TGTGCCAGCAGCCTCGCGGGAGGGCCTTCCTACGAGCAGTACTTC,CASSLAGGPSYEQYF
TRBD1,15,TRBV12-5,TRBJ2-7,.,TGTGCTTGCGGACAGGGAATGGCCCCTCCCTACGAGCAGTACTTC,CACGQGMAPPYEQYF
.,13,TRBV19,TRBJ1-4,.,TGTGCCAGTAGTGACAGCGCTAATGAAAAACTGTTTTTT,CASSDSANEKLFF
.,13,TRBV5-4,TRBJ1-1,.,TGTGCCAGCAGCCCAAGGACTGGGACTGAAGCTTTCTTT,CASSPRTGTEAFF
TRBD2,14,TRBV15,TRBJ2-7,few,TGTGCCACCAGCAGAAGCGGGACCAGCTACGAGCAGTACTTC,CATSRSGTSYEQYF
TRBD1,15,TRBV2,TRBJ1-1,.,TGTGCCAGCCACGATATACAGGGGGCGAACACTGAAGCTTTCTTT,CASHDIQGANTEAFF
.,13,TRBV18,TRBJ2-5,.,TGTGCCAGCTCCCGTTACAGTGTTGAGACCCAGTACTTC,CASSRYSVETQYF
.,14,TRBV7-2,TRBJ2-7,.,TGTGCCAGCAGCTTCCATGACACGTCCTACGAGCAGTACTTC,CASSFHDTSYEQYF
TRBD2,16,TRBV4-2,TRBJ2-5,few,TGTGCCAGCAGCCAAGGGGGGAGCGGGGGGCAAGAGACCCAGTACTTC,CASSQGGSGGQETQYF
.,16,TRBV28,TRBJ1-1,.,TGTGCCAGCAGCCAAACATTGGACAATCTTGGTAGAATAGCTTTCTTT,CASSQTLDNLGRIAFF
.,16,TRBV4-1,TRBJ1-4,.,TGCGCCAGCAGCCAAAGAACGCGGCAGTTTAATGAAAAACTGTTTTTT,CASSQRTRQFNEKLFF
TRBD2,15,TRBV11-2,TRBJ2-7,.,TGTGCCAGCAGCTTGGCGGGGGGCTTCTCCTACGAGCAGTACTTC,CASSLAGGFSYEQYF
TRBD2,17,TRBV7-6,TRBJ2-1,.,TGTGCCAGCAGCTTAAGTCCATCGACTAGCGGGGGTAATGAGCAGTTCTTC,CASSLSPSTSGGNEQFF
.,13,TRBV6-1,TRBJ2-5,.,TGTGCCAGCAGTGGACAGGAACAAGAGACCCAGTACTTC,CASSGQEQETQYF
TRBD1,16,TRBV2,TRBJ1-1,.,TGTGCCAGCAGCGCCAATTGGGACAGTTTCGGGGCTGAAGCTTTCTTT,CASSANWDSFGAEAFF
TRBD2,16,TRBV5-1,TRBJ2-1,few,TGCGCCAGCAGCTTTCTTTCTAGCGGCTCCTACAATGAGCAGTTCTTC,CASSFLSSGSYNEQFF
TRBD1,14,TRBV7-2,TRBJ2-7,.,TGTGCCAGCAGCCCGGGACAGGGCCTCTACGAGCAGTACTTC,CASSPGQGLYEQYF
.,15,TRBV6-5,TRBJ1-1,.,TGTGCCAGCACTCCACCCTGGGGGGATAACACTGAAGCTTTCTTT,CASTPPWGDNTEAFF
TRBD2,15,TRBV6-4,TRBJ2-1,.,TGTGCCAGCAGCCTCCTAGCGGGGGACTACAATGAGCAGTTCTTC,CASSLLAGDYNEQFF
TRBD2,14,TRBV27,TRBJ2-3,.,TGTGCCAGCAACCCGGGGGGGCTCGGAGATACGCAGTATTTT,CASNPGGLGDTQYF
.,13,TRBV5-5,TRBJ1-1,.,TGTGCCAGCAGCAAGACAGGGAACACTGAAGCTTTCTTT,CASSKTGNTEAFF
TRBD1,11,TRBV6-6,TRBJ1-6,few,TGTGCCAGCACCCAGGGGGTGGCCCTCCACTTT,CASTQGVALHF
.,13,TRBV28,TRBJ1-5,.,TGTGCCAGCAGTTTATCAGGGTATCAGCCCCAGCATTTT,CASSLSGYQPQHF
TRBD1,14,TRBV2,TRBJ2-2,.,TGTGCCAGCAGTGGGCAGGGGGAAACCGGGGAGCTGTTTTTT,CASSGQGETGELFF
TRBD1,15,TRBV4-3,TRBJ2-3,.,TGCGCCAGCAGCCAAGGGACAGGGGTGCCAGATACGCAGTATTTT,CASSQGTGVPDTQYF
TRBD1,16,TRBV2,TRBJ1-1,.,TGTGCCAGCAGTGAGGAGCAGGGGGCGTTTTTCGCTGAAGCTTTCTTT,CASSEEQGAFFAEAFF
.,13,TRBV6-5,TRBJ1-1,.,TGTGCCAGCAGTTACCGGCAGGGCCTCGGAGCTTTCTTT,CASSYRQGLGAFF
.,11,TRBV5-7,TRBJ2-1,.,TGTGCCAGCAGCATCGAGCGGGAGCAGTTCTTC,CASSIEREQFF
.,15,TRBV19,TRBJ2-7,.,TGTGCCAGTAGTATTCTTCCAGCGGAGTCCTACGAGCAGTACTTC,CASSILPAESYEQYF
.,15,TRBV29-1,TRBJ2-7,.,TGCAGCGTTGAAAAAGGTGGCGGAAACCCCTACGAGCAGTACTTC,CSVEKGGGNPYEQYF
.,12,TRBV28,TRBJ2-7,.,TGTGCCAGCAGTATCGGACAATACGAGCAGTACTTC,CASSIGQYEQYF
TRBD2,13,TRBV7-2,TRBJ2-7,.,TGTGCCAGCAGCTTTAGCGGGGTCTACGAGCAGTACTTC,CASSFSGVYEQYF
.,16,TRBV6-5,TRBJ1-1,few,TGTGCCAGCAGTTCCAGACTGGGGCACATGAACACTGAAGCTTTCTTT,CASSSRLGHMNTEAFF
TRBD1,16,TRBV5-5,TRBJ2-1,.,TGTGCCAGCAGCTTGGACAGGGGGAATGTCTACAATGAGCAGTTCTTC,CASSLDRGNVYNEQFF
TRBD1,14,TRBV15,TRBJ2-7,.,TGTGCCACCAGCCGCCCGGGACAGGGCAACGAGCAGTACTTC,CATSRPGQGNEQYF
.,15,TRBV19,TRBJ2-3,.,TGTGCCAGTAGTATTATTCAGGGCGGGACAGATACGCAATATTTT,CASSIIQGGTDTQYF
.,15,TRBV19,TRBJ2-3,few,TGTGCCAGTAGTCCGGCGGGACCCCCAGGGGATACGCAGTATTTT,CASSPAGPPGDTQYF
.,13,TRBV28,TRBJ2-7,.,TGTGCCAGCGAATCATACGGGACCTACGAGCAGTACTTC,CASESYGTYEQYF
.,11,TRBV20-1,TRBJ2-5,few,TGCAGTGCTAGTATTGCGGAGACCCAGTACTTC,CSASIAETQYF
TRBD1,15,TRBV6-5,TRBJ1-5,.,TGTGCCAGCAGTTACCCGACAGGGGAGGGCCAGCCCCAGCATTTT,CASSYPTGEGQPQHF
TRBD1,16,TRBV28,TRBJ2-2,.,TGTGCCAGCAGTACTACCGGGACAGGGGACACCGGGGAGCTGTTTTTT,CASSTTGTGDTGELFF
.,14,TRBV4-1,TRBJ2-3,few,TGCGCCAGCAGCCTTTACTCAAGCACAGATACGCAGTATTTT,CASSLYSSTDTQYF
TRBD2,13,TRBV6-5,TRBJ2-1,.,TGTGCCAGCCGGACTAGCGGGGACAATGAGCAGTTCTTC,CASRTSGDNEQFF
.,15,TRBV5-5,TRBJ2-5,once,TGTGCCAGCAGCCCTGGGGGCCGGATCCAAGAGACCCAGTACTTC,CASSPGGRIQETQYF
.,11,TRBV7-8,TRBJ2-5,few,TGTGCCAGCAGACTCTCCGAGACCCAGTACTTC,CASRLSETQYF
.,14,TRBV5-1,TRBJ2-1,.,TGCGCCAGCAGCTGGGAACTAGTCTCCCGTGAGCAGTTCTTC,CASSWELVSREQFF
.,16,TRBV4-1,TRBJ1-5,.,TGCGCCAGCAGCCAAGGGGGGGGAGTGGAGAGTCAGCCCCAGAATTTT,CASSQGGGVESQPQNF
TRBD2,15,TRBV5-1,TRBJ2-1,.,TGCGCCAGCAGCTTGGTTTCTAGCGGGGCCTATGAGCAGTTCTTC,CASSLVSSGAYEQFF
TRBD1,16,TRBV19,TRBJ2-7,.,TGTGCCAGTAGTTTTCAAGCGGACAGGGGGCTATACGAGCAGTACTTC,CASSFQADRGLYEQYF
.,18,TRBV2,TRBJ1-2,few,TGTGCCAGCAGTGACCCCCCTCTATCAACTCGCTCTAACTATGGCTACACCTTC,CASSDPPLSTRSNYGYTF
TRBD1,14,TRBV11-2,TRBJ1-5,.,TGTGCCAGCAGCTTAGGGGACAGGGATCAGCCCCAGCATTTT,CASSLGDRDQPQHF
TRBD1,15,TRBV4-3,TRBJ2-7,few,TGCGCCAGCAGCTCCTCAGGGGGACAACCCTACGAGCAGTACTTC,CASSSSGGQPYEQYF
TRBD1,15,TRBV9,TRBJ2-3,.,TGTGCCAGCAGCGTAGCCCCGGGGGGACAGGGCCCGCAGTATTTT,CASSVAPGGQGPQYF